Listed below are T cell receptor beta chains from one sample, sequenced in a study of T cells expressing NK-cell markers. TCRdb re-called the 5' RACE reads; every CDR3 protein appears as one record, without DNA. The sample holds about 460,000 distinct CDR3 sequences. Sequencing input: blood T cells: a sorted CD56 or NKG2C T cell subset, CD4+ or CD8+ T cells, or bulk PBMC T cells (not recorded which). These receptors came from a woman aged 45-65 years in good health. Both conserved end residues are part of each CDR3.

TRBV27,TRBJ2-1,CASSLREKNEQFF
TRBV5-1,TRBJ2-3,CASSLDAGTDTQYF
TRBV3-1,TRBJ2-7,CASSQDPLGAREQYF
TRBV20-1,TRBJ1-3,CSAQGHLSGNTIYF
TRBV27,TRBJ2-1,CASSFQLARTYNEQFF
TRBV5-1,TRBJ2-1,CASTRGLAGDGEFF
TRBV5-1,TRBJ2-3,CASSLGRPTLDTQYF
TRBV12-3/TRBV12-4,TRBJ2-7,CASSFEQSGAYEQYF
TRBV19,TRBJ1-1,CASSIRPGAGVAFF
TRBV11-2,TRBJ2-1,CASSHGLAGSEQFF
TRBV9,TRBJ2-7,CAGSSPGVYEQYF
TRBV29-1,TRBJ2-1,CSAEGGTSGTGYNEQFF
TRBV12-3/TRBV12-4,TRBJ2-7,CASSPRSYEQYF
TRBV27,TRBJ2-6,CASSLSAGEGSGANVLTF